Below, 27 T cell receptor beta chains from the same sample are listed, as sequenced in a study of T cells after yellow fever vaccination. TCRdb re-called the 5' RACE reads with MiXCR, one entry per CDR3 protein. The sample lists roughly 340,000 distinct CDR3 sequences, around 4.1% occurring once. The starting material was PBMCs, obtained 5 days after the yellow fever booster vaccination. The receptors come from a man younger than 35 who received the YFV17D yellow fever vaccine.

A few counts support this clonotype. The V and J genes are TRBV6-5 and TRBJ1-2; D uncertain. Deletions cut 3 bases from V and 4 bases from J, with 9 bases between. The CDR3 consists of 13 residues. Looked up from germline, CDR1 is MNHEY and CDR2 is SVGAGI. CDR3 in DNA: TGTGCCAGCAGTTATTGGCCAGTCTATGGCTACACCTTC. Its protein is CASSYWPVYGYTF.

This clonotype was counted many times. The rearrangement links TRBV4-2 to TRBJ2-5; a weak D match, TRBD1 (6 bases). Germline V gene lookup returns CDR1 LGHNA and CDR2 YNFKEQ. This CDR3 spans 13 amino acids. Between the trimmed V and J ends, which lost 4 bases and 5 bases, there was a span of 11 bases. The CDR3 loop is CASSPQGLETQYF. The CDR3 bases are TGTGCCAGCAGCCCCCAGGGGCTGGAGACCCAGTACTTC.

This clonotype was recorded a few times. The chain joins TRBV18 to TRBJ1-4, with D uncertain. CDR3 length: 15 residues. V lost 4 bases to trimming and J lost 0 bases, with 9 bases between them. Per germline, CDR1 KGHSH and CDR2 LQKENI. CDR3 sequence reads: CASSLNAATNEKLFF. In nucleotides, the CDR3 is TGTGCCAGCTCACTGAACGCTGCAACTAATGAAAAACTGTTTTTT.

This clonotype appeared many times. Here the CDR3 reads CASSPPAGVTVDQPQHF. In nucleotides, the CDR3 is TGTGCCAGCAGTCCCCCAGCGGGGGTGACAGTGGATCAGCCCCAGCATTTT. The chain is built from TRBV12-3 or TRBV12-4 and TRBJ1-5; D may be TRBD1 (5 bases). V dropped 5 bases and J dropped 5 bases, with 22 bases sitting between them. CDR3 size: 17 residues.

This clonotype turned up a few times. V is TRBV5-1 and J is TRBJ2-7; 10 bases align to TRBD1. The germline CDR1 and CDR2 sequences are SGHRS and YFSETQ. The CDR3 extends over 14 amino acids. Germline trimming cut 2 bases from V and 5 bases from J; bases unmatched to any gene: 4. The CDR3 DNA reads as TGCGCCAGCAGCTTTGGACAGGGGGGCAACGAGCAGTACTTC. Its translation is CASSFGQGGNEQYF.

This clonotype was seen at least ten times. V usage is TRBV5-1 and J usage is TRBJ2-3, with TRBD1 as a possible D gene (5 bases). From germline, CDR1 is SGHRS and CDR2 YFSETQ. The V and J ends lost 4 bases and 2 bases respectively, with 11 bases between them. The CDR3 loop spans 14 amino acids. CDR3 sequence (DNA): TGCGCCAGCAGCCCGACGACAGACACAGATACGCAGTATTTT. It codes for CASSPTTDTDTQYF. Drawing the rest from reference TRBV5-1 and TRBJ2-3, the complete variable domain is KAGVTQTPRYLIKTRGQQVTLSCSPISGHRSVSWYQQTPGQGLQFLFEYFSETQRNKGNFPGRFSGRQFSNSRSEMNVSTLELGDSALYLCASSPTTDTDTQYFGPGTRLTVL.

The chain joins TRBV12-3 or TRBV12-4 to TRBJ1-2; TRBD1 aligns across 8 bases. The V segment lost 3 bases and the J segment 8 bases; nucleotides outside the gene matches: 5. The CDR3 runs 13 residues. The CDR3: CASSFGQGEGYTF. The CDR3 DNA reads TGTGCCAGCAGTTTCGGACAGGGTGAAGGCTACACCTTC.

This clonotype was seen more than once but under ten times. The V call is TRBV5-5, the J call TRBJ2-5; 8 bases line up with TRBD1. V shed 0 bases, J shed 4 bases, and the junction held 5 bases outside the gene matches. The CDR3 length is 15 residues. Germline values: CDR1 SGHKS, CDR2 YYEKEE (reference sequence). CDR3 region: CASSLGDRTIETQYF. For the CDR3, the DNA is TGTGCCAGCAGCTTGGGGGACAGGACTATAGAGACCCAGTACTTC.

This clonotype appeared many times. This chain links TRBV24-1 with TRBJ2-3, with TRBD2 identical over 14 bases. J gave up 2 bases and V 5 bases, and 8 bases lay outside the gene matches. CDR3 length: 18 amino acids. Germline values: CDR1 KGHDR, CDR2 SFDVKD. CDR3 sequence reads: CATSAGLAGGSYTDTQYF. The CDR3 DNA sequence: TGTGCCACCAGTGCAGGACTAGCGGGGGGCTCCTACACAGATACGCAGTATTTT.

The chain recombines TRBV5-5 with TRBJ2-5; 9 bases align to TRBD1. V lost 5 bases and J lost 5; bases outside the gene matches: 13. The germline V gene encodes CDR1 SGHKS and CDR2 YYEKEE (reference sequence). CDR3 size: 16 residues. Written as DNA, the CDR3 is TGTGCCAGCAGTCGGCCGGGACAGGGTGCGGGGGAGACCCAGTACTTC. Its protein is CASSRPGQGAGETQYF.

This clonotype was counted a few times. This rearrangement joins TRBV20-1 to TRBJ1-4; D possibly corresponds to TRBD1 (5 bases). V lost 6 bases and J lost 6, with 17 bases in between. In germline, CDR1 is DFQATT, CDR2 SNEGSKA (reference sequence). The CDR3 length is 14 residues. CDR3 loop: CSAVRTGQDEKLFF. The CDR3 bases are TGCAGTGCCGTTAGGACGGGGCAGGATGAAAAACTGTTTTTT.

This clonotype was counted ten times or more. CDR3 in amino acids: CASSFTGGQETQYF. CDR3 nucleotide sequence: TGCGCCAGCAGCTTTACAGGGGGGCAAGAGACCCAGTACTTC. V gene TRBV5-1 combines with J gene TRBJ2-5, with 8 bases lining up with TRBD1. J lost 2 bases, V lost 2 bases, and 2 bases had no gene match. This CDR3 is 14 amino acids long. Germline V lookup: CDR1 SGHRS, CDR2 YFSETQ.

This clonotype appeared many times. The chain joins TRBV20-1 to TRBJ2-1; D may be TRBD1 or TRBD2 (5 bases each). Germline CDR1 reads DFQATT; CDR2 reads SNEGSKA (reference sequence). The CDR3 spans 14 residues. V was clipped by 5 bases and J by 15 bases, with 26 bases between them. Here the CDR3 reads CSAGRGAASPTGFF. The CDR3 region has the DNA TGCAGTGCTGGGAGAGGGGCAGCCTCACCTACGGGGTTCTTC.

The chain combines TRBV6-5 with TRBJ1-3; D gene ambiguous. The CDR3 sequence is 15 residues long. V was pared by 5 bases and J by 0 bases, with 11 bases between. Germline CDR1 is MNHEY and CDR2 is SVGAGI. The CDR3 bases are TGTGCCAGCAGTAATATTGGAATCTCTGGAAACACCATATATTTT. It codes for CASSNIGISGNTIYF.

Ten or more counts support this clonotype. The gene calls are TRBV7-3 and TRBJ2-3, with D maybe TRBD1 (6 bases). CDR1 and CDR2 from the germline V gene are SGHTA and FQGTGA. The V end lost 5 bases, the J end lost 6 bases, and 12 bases lay between the germline ends. This CDR3 contains 13 residues. The chain's CDR3 is CASSTRQADTQYF. Written as DNA, the CDR3 is TGTGCCAGCAGCACCCGACAGGCGGATACGCAGTATTTT.

The chain is built from TRBV7-9 and TRBJ1-5; TRBD1 agrees at 10 bases. Trimming cost V 4 bases and J 4 bases; bases outside gene matches: 16. CDR1 SEHNR and CDR2 FQNEAQ come from the germline V gene (reference sequence). The CDR3 contains 19 residues. The CDR3 nucleotides read TGTGCCAGCAGCTCCGGCGGGTGGGATGACAGGGGGCTTAATCAGCCCCAGCATTTT. It is translated as CASSSGGWDDRGLNQPQHF.

This clonotype was seen ten or more times. The genes are TRBV7-2 and TRBJ2-7, with 10 bases that match TRBD2. Germline trimming cut 2 bases from V and 9 bases from J; bases unmatched to any gene: 7. The CDR3 is 14 residues long. Germline V lookup: CDR1 SGHTA, CDR2 FQGNSA. The CDR3 protein is CASSLRAGGPRQYF. CDR3 DNA sequence: TGTGCCAGCAGCTTAAGAGCGGGGGGGCCGCGGCAGTACTTC. Combining the CDR3 with reference TRBV7-2 and TRBJ2-7 gives the whole variable domain GAGVSQSPSNKVTEKGKDVELRCDPISGHTALYWYRQSLGQGLEFLIYFQGNSAPDKSGLPSDRFSAERTGGSVSTLTIQRTQQEDSAVYLCASSLRAGGPRQYFGPGTRLTVT.

The V gene is TRBV20-1, the J gene TRBJ2-5; tentative D call: TRBD2 (6 bases). V lost 0 bases to trimming and J lost 6 bases, with 20 bases between them. This CDR3 region has 16 residues. The V gene's germline CDR1 is DFQATT and CDR2 SNEGSKA (reference sequence). The CDR3 region is CSARDRSAGKRQTQYF. The CDR3 DNA sequence: TGCAGTGCTAGAGACCGGTCGGCGGGGAAAAGGCAGACCCAGTACTTC.

This chain links TRBV5-1 with TRBJ2-2; 7 nucleotides match TRBD1. The CDR3 totals 16 residues. J gave up 3 bases and V 3 bases, and 8 bases lay outside the gene matches. Germline V gives CDR1 SGHRS, CDR2 YFSETQ. CDR3 protein: CASSSRPGGDTGELFF. The CDR3 DNA reads as TGCGCCAGCAGCTCAAGGCCAGGGGGAGACACCGGGGAGCTGTTTTTT.

There are a few counts of this clonotype. V gene TRBV5-1 combines with J gene TRBJ2-5; D gene uncertain. V was clipped by 2 bases and J by 2 bases, with 13 bases between them. Germline-derived CDR1 and CDR2 are SGHRS and YFSETQ. This CDR3 has 15 amino acids. CDR3 DNA sequence: TGCGCCAGCAGCTTATCTCCCGCGCTACAAGAGACCCAGTACTTC. It translates to CASSLSPALQETQYF.

The chain carries TRBV7-3 and TRBJ2-1; TRBD1 matches at 7 bases. J gave up 5 bases and V 5 bases, and 6 bases lay outside the gene matches. The CDR3 spans 14 residues. Germline V gene data show CDR1 as SGHTA and CDR2 as FQGTGA. Written as DNA, the CDR3 is TGTGCCAGCAGCATTCCGGGACAGCACAATGAGCAGTTCTTC. Its protein product is CASSIPGQHNEQFF.

In this sample, this clonotype turned up many times. This chain joins TRBV6-2 or TRBV6-3 and TRBJ2-1; 7 bases map to TRBD2. The V gene end was trimmed by 4 bases and the J gene end by 5 bases; junction bases not matched to a gene: 14. This CDR3 has 17 amino acids. Germline-derived CDR1 and CDR2 are MNHEY and SVGEGT. The CDR3 DNA reads TGTGCCAGCAGTTTCCCTAACCTCGTACTAGCGAACAATGAGCAGTTCTTC. Its translation is CASSFPNLVLANNEQFF.

This clonotype was counted many times. Germline and junction disagree at one end, which may indicate a read error. V is TRBV5-1 and J is TRBJ2-5; maybe TRBD2 (7 bases). CDR3 size: 11 residues. Germline V gives CDR1 SGHRS, CDR2 YFSETQ. The chain's CDR3 is CASRGGETQYF. Written as DNA, the CDR3 is TGTGCCAGCAGGGGAGGGGAGACCCAGTACTTC. Based on the CDR3 plus reference TRBV5-1 and TRBJ2-5, the full variable domain is KAGVTQTPRYLIKTRGQQVTLSCSPISGHRSVSWYQQTPGQGLQFLFEYFSETQRNKGNFPGRFSGRQFSNSRSEMNVSTLELGDSALYLCASRGGETQYFGPGTRLLVL.

This clonotype was counted at least ten times. CDR3 sequence: CASSFAGNIQYF. For the CDR3, the DNA is TGCGCCAGCAGCTTTGCGGGAAACATTCAGTACTTC. The chain recombines TRBV5-1 with TRBJ2-4; TRBD2 is a possible D gene (5 bases). CDR3 length: 12 residues. Trimming removed 2 bases from V and 6 bases from J, with 6 bases in between. Germline V gene sequence: CDR1 SGHRS, CDR2 YFSETQ.

This clonotype was recorded at least ten times. V gene TRBV7-9 combines with J gene TRBJ2-1; the D gene is possibly TRBD2 (6 bases). Trimming stripped 7 bases from V and 6 bases from J, with 10 bases between. Looked up from germline, CDR1 is SEHNR and CDR2 is FQNEAQ (reference sequence). CDR3 size: 12 residues. For the CDR3, the DNA is TGTGCCAGCAAAAACGGGGGCAATGAGCAGTTCTTC. This codes for CASKNGGNEQFF.

The sample holds one count of this clonotype. The chain carries TRBV4-1 and TRBJ2-5, with a tentative D call TRBD2 (7 bases). CDR1 and CDR2 from the germline V gene are MGHRA and YSYEKL. The CDR3 has 16 residues. Trimming removed 3 bases at V and 1 base at J, with 15 bases between. The CDR3 nucleotides are TGCGCCAGCAGCCACCCTCCCCGGGGGGCCCAAGAGACCCAGTACTTC. This encodes CASSHPPRGAQETQYF.

This clonotype was picked up many times. The rearrangement joins TRBV5-6 to TRBJ2-3; 11 nucleotides match TRBD2. The CDR3 extends over 16 amino acids. The germline V gene encodes CDR1 SGHDT and CDR2 YYEEEE. Trimming at V came to 9 bases and at J to 3 bases, leaving 12 bases not matched to a gene. CDR3 DNA sequence: TGTGCCACAAAAAAACTAGCGGGAGATGCAACAGATACGCAGTATTTT. As protein: CATKKLAGDATDTQYF.